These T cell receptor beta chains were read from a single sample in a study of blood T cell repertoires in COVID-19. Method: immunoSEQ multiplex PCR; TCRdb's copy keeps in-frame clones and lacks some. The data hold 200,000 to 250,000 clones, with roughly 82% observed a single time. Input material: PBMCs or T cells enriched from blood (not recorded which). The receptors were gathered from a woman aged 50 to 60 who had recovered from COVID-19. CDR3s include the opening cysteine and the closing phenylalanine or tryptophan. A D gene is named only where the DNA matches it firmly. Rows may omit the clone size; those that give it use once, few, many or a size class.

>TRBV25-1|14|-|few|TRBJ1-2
CASSDRDKPHGYTF
TGTGCCAGCAGTGACCGGGACAAACCCCATGGCTACACCTTC
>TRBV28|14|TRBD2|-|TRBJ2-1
CASKPGLAGNEQFF
TGTGCCAGCAAACCGGGACTAGCGGGAAATGAGCAGTTCTTC
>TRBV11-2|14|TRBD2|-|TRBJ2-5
CASSSAGGRETQYF
TGTGCCAGCAGCTCCGCCGGGGGGAGGGAGACCCAGTACTTC
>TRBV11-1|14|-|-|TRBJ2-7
CASSQPTSPYEQYF
TGTGCCAGCAGCCAGCCGACAAGTCCCTACGAGCAGTACTTC
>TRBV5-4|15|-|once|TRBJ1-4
CASSPNKGGDEKLFF
TGTGCCAGCAGCCCGAACAAAGGAGGAGATGAAAAACTGTTTTTT
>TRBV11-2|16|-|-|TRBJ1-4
CASSFTASATNEKLFF
TGTGCCAGCAGCTTTACAGCCTCGGCAACTAATGAAAAACTGTTTTTT
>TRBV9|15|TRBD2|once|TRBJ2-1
CASSVAPSGYNEQFF
TGTGCCAGCAGCGTAGCCCCTAGCGGCTACAATGAGCAGTTCTTC
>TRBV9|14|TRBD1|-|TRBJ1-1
CASSPQGAFTEAFF
TGTGCCAGCAGCCCCCAGGGGGCATTCACTGAAGCTTTCTTT
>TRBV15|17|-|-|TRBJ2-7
CATSRDPTGGVSYEQYF
TGTGCCACCAGCAGAGATCCGACCGGAGGGGTCTCCTACGAGCAGTACTTC
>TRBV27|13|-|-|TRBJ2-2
CASARGNTGELFF
TGTGCCAGCGCCAGGGGGAACACCGGGGAGCTGTTTTTT
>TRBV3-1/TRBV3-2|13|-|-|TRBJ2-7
CASSLRGTYEQYF
TGTGCCAGCAGCCTCCGGGGTACCTACGAGCAGTACTTC
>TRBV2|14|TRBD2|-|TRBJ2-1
CASGRGLAAGEQFF
TGTGCCAGCGGACGGGGACTAGCGGCCGGTGAGCAGTTCTTC
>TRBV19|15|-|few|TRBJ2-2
CASSIDPGGPGELFF
TGTGCCAGTAGTATAGATCCGGGGGGCCCCGGGGAGCTGTTTTTT
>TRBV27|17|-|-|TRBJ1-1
CASSPPGGPHMNTEAFF
TGTGCCAGCAGTCCGCCCGGGGGGCCACACATGAACACTGAAGCTTTCTTT
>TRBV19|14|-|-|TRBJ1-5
CASTTGGPGQPQHF
TGTGCCAGTACCACCGGGGGTCCGGGTCAGCCCCAGCATTTT
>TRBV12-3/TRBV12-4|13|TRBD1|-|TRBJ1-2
CASSHRGDYGYTF
TGTGCCAGCAGTCACAGGGGTGACTATGGCTACACCTTC
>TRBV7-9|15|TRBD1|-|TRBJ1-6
CASSPEGAYNSPLHF
TGTGCCAGCAGCCCAGAGGGGGCGTATAATTCACCCCTCCACTTT
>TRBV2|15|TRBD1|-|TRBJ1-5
CASRGGQGFNQPQHF
TGTGCCAGCAGAGGTGGACAGGGGTTCAATCAGCCCCAGCATTTT
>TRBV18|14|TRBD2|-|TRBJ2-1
CANSGGAAQYEQFF
TGTGCCAACTCGGGGGGGGCAGCACAATATGAGCAGTTCTTC
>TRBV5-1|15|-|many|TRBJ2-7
CASSPREGQASEQYF
TGCGCCAGCAGCCCACGTGAGGGTCAGGCCTCCGAGCAGTACTTC
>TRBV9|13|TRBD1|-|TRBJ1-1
CASSGRTGFEAFF
TGTGCCAGCAGCGGTCGGACAGGGTTTGAAGCTTTCTTT
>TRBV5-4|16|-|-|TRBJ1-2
CASSLGAGQANYGYTF
TGTGCCAGCAGCTTGGGGGCGGGCCAAGCTAACTATGGCTACACCTTC
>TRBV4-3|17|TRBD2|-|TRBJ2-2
CASSQDRSGGISGELFF
TGCGCCAGCAGCCAAGATAGAAGCGGGGGGATCAGCGGGGAGCTGTTTTTT
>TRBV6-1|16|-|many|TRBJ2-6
CASSEATGSGANVLTF
TGTGCCAGCAGTGAAGCCACAGGGTCTGGGGCCAACGTCCTGACTTTC
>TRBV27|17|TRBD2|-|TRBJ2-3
CASSFLSPSGSHHTQYF
TGTGCCAGCAGTTTTTTGAGTCCTAGCGGGAGTCATCATACGCAGTATTTT
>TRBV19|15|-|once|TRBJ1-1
CASSIRSRGNTEAFF
TGTGCCAGTAGTATACGGTCCCGAGGGAACACTGAAGCTTTCTTT
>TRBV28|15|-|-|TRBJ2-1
CASSLPQVDGIEQFF
TGTGCCAGCAGTTTGCCCCAGGTCGATGGTATTGAGCAGTTCTTC
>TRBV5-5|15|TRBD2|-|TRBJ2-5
CASSLRGGAGKTQYF
TGTGCCAGCAGCTTGCGCGGGGGGGCCGGAAAGACCCAGTACTTC
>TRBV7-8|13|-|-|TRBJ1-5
CASSSNQGQPQHF
TGTGCCAGCAGCTCCAACCAGGGTCAGCCCCAGCATTTT
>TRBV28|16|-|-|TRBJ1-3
CASSSGQTLSGNTIYF
TGTGCCAGCAGTTCCGGACAGACTCTCTCTGGAAACACCATATATTTT
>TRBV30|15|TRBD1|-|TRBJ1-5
CAWSLGQGNNQPQHF
TGTGCCTGGAGTCTAGGACAGGGCAACAATCAGCCCCAGCATTTT
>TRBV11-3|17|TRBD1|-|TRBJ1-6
CASSPWTGSSYNSPLHF
TGTGCCAGCAGCCCTTGGACAGGGAGCTCCTATAATTCACCCCTCCACTTT
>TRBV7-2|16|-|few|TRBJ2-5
CASSFSWQGTKETQYF
TGTGCCAGCAGCTTTTCATGGCAGGGGACGAAAGAGACCCAGTACTTC
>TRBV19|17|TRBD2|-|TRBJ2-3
CASSIFLAGGLTDTQYF
TGTGCCAGTAGTATCTTTTTAGCGGGGGGGCTCACAGATACGCAGTATTTT
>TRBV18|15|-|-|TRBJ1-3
CASSPRGDAGNTIYF
TGTGCCAGCTCACCACGGGGGGATGCTGGAAACACCATATATTTT
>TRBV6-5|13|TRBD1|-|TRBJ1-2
CASSAGQIHGYTF
TGTGCCAGCAGCGCGGGACAGATACATGGCTACACCTTC
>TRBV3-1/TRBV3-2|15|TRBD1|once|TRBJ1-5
CASSQGTGRNQPQHF
TGTGCCAGCAGCCAAGGGACAGGGCGCAATCAGCCCCAGCATTTT
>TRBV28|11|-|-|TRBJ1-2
CASSSSYGYTF
TGTGCCAGCAGCAGTTCCTATGGCTACACCTTC
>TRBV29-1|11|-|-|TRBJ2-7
CSVGQVHEQYF
TGCAGCGTTGGACAGGTCCACGAGCAGTACTTC
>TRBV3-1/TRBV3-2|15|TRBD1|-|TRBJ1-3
CASSQVVQGGNTIYF
TGTGCCAGCAGCCAAGTGGTACAGGGGGGAAACACCATATATTTT
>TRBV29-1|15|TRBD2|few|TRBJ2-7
CSVLKLAGTSYEQYF
TGCAGCGTCCTGAAACTAGCGGGAACCAGCTACGAGCAGTACTTC
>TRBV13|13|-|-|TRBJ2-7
CASSPVGPYEQYF
TGTGCCAGCAGCCCAGTTGGGCCCTACGAGCAGTACTTC
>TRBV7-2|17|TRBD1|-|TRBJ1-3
CASSLAGTGGTGNTIYF
TGTGCCAGCAGCTTAGCGGGGACAGGGGGAACTGGAAACACCATATATTTT
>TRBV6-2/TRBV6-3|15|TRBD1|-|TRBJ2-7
CASSTTGTGAYEQYF
TGTGCCAGCAGCACCACCGGGACAGGGGCCTACGAGCAGTACTTC
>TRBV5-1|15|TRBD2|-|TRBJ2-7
CASSPTSGRVYEQYF
TGCGCCAGCAGCCCTACTAGCGGGAGGGTCTACGAGCAGTACTTC
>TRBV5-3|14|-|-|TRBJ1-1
CARSLVFATAEAFF
TGTGCCAGAAGCTTGGTTTTTGCAACTGCTGAAGCTTTCTTT
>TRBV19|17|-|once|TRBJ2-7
CASSKRTREALAYEQYF
TGTGCCAGTAGCAAACGTACTAGGGAGGCACTGGCCTACGAGCAGTACTTC
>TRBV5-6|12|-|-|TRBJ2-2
CASSRVAGELFF
TGTGCCAGCAGCCGAGTAGCCGGGGAGCTGTTTTTT
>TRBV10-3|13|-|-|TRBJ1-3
CAISAERRNTIYF
TGTGCCATCAGTGCGGAGAGGAGGAACACCATATATTTT
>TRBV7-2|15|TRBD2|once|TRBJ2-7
CASSLELAGPYEQYF
TGTGCCAGCAGCTTAGAACTAGCGGGGCCCTACGAGCAGTACTTC
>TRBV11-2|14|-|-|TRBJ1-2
CASSSPQVNYGYTF
TGTGCCAGCAGCTCTCCACAGGTTAACTATGGCTACACCTTC
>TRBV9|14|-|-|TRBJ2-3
CASSATTSTDTQYF
TGTGCCAGCAGCGCGACAACTAGCACAGATACGCAGTATTTT
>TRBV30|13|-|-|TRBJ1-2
CAWSRQDNYGYTF
TGTGCCTGGAGTAGACAGGATAACTATGGCTACACCTTC
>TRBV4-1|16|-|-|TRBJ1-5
CASSQGAGISNQPQHF
TGCGCCAGCAGCCAAGGAGCCGGTATTAGCAATCAGCCCCAGCATTTT